Each of the 9 T cell receptor beta chains below was sequenced from the same sample in a study of T cells in localized non-small cell lung cancer. Data came from immunoSEQ multiplex PCR; TCRdb stores just in-frame clones and leaves some out. The sample records over a thousand clones, about 18% being singletons. Sequenced material: normal lung tissue next to the tumor, taken before any cancer treatment. The receptors shown here come from a male donor older than 55 with stage II lung adenocarcinoma.

There are a few counts of this clone. The chain joins TRBV11-3 to TRBJ2-2; 10 nucleotides match TRBD1. Germline V gene lookup returns CDR1 SGHNT and CDR2 YENEEA. V lost 1 base, J lost 5 bases, and 4 bases stayed unmatched. The CDR3 has 16 residues. DNA of the CDR3: TGTGCCAGCAGCTTAGTGGGGACAGGGGTGACCGGGGAGCTGTTTTTT. The encoded protein is CASSLVGTGVTGELFF.

The chain combines TRBV9 with TRBJ2-3; weak D call: TRBD2 (5 bases). The length of the CDR3 is 15 residues. V was pared by 1 base and J by 1 base, with 10 bases between. Germline V gene lookup returns CDR1 SGDLS and CDR2 YYNGEE. In nucleotides, the CDR3 is TGTGCCAGCAGCGTAAGAGGCGGGCGCACAGATACGCAGTATTTT. This sequence encodes CASSVRGGRTDTQYF. The complete variable domain, with remaining parts taken from reference TRBV9 and TRBJ2-3, reads DSGVTQTPKHLITATGQRVTLRCSPRSGDLSVYWYQQSLDQGLQFLIQYYNGEERAKGNILERFSAQQFPDLHSELNLSSLELGDSALYFCASSVRGGRTDTQYFGPGTRLTVL.

The sample holds a few counts of this clone. The rearrangement uses TRBV9 and TRBJ1-2; D not resolved. The CDR3 loop spans 13 amino acids. The V end lost 7 bases, the J end lost 1 base, and 11 bases lay between the germline ends. In germline, CDR1 is SGDLS, CDR2 YYNGEE. Here the CDR3 reads CASVEDFNYGYTF. In DNA form, the CDR3 reads TGTGCCAGCGTAGAGGATTTTAACTATGGCTACACCTTC.

The J gene is TRBJ2-6, the V gene TRBV5-1; 9 bases are a match to TRBD1. The CDR3 loop spans 20 amino acids. The ends lost 5 bases at V and 0 bases at J; junction bases unmatched: 15. Germline V CDR1 and CDR2: SGHRS, YFSETQ. Written as DNA, the CDR3 is TGCGCCAGCAGGTCGACTCCGCAACAGGGGGCGGACTCTGGGGCCAACGTCCTGACTTTC. The encoded protein is CASRSTPQQGADSGANVLTF.

This clone was seen a single time. The chain joins TRBV19 to TRBJ1-5; D is perhaps TRBD1 (5 bases). The CDR3 length is 17 residues. Per the germline V gene, CDR1 is LNHDA and CDR2 is SQIVND (reference sequence). V lost 2 bases and J lost 0, with 14 bases in between. CDR3 sequence reads: CASSIRRGLDSNQPQHF. CDR3 coding DNA: TGTGCCAGTAGTATAAGGAGGGGCTTAGATAGCAATCAGCCCCAGCATTTT.

This clone was counted between two and nine times. The J gene is TRBJ1-1, the V gene TRBV11-3, with unresolved D. The length of the CDR3 is 15 residues. V lost 0 bases and J 6 bases, leaving 14 bases between the germline ends. From germline, CDR1 is SGHNT and CDR2 YENEEA. CDR3 coding DNA: TGTGCCAGCAGCTTAGATGGCACCCCCAACGCTGAAGCTTTCTTT. It is translated as CASSLDGTPNAEAFF.

This sequence joins TRBV6-8 and TRBJ2-1; unclear D gene. This CDR3 has 15 residues. Germline V CDR1 and CDR2: MNHGY, SAAAGT. V lost 5 bases, J lost 2 bases, and 13 bases lay in between. In DNA form, the CDR3 reads TGTGCCAGCAGTCCCGTTGGGAAAACCTACAATGAGCAGTTCTTC. This translates into CASSPVGKTYNEQFF.

The chain is built from TRBV18 and TRBJ2-7; the D gene is possibly TRBD2 (6 bases). CDR1 and CDR2 (germline): KGHSH, LQKENI. This CDR3 region has 14 residues. V lost 6 bases and J 2 bases, leaving 14 bases between the germline ends. CDR3 nucleotide sequence: TGTGCCAGCTCCCTTCCGGGGGTGGCCTACGAGCAGTACTTC. Amino acid sequence: CASSLPGVAYEQYF.

The V gene is TRBV19, the J gene TRBJ2-5; maybe TRBD2 (6 bases). The CDR3 is 16 amino acids. V was clipped by 1 base and J by 0 bases, with 12 bases between them. Germline CDR1 reads LNHDA; CDR2 reads SQIVND (reference sequence). CDR3 sequence: CASSIGGTGDQETQYF. DNA for the CDR3: TGTGCCAGTAGTATAGGAGGTACGGGGGACCAAGAGACCCAGTACTTC.